This T cell receptor beta chain comes out of a study of T cells after yellow fever vaccination. TCRdb used MiXCR to reprocess the 5' RACE reads, holding one entry per CDR3 protein. The sample contains about 310,000 distinct CDR3 sequences, approximately 3.9% of which appear only once. Germline assignment: CDR1 DFQATT and CDR2 SNEGSKA (reference sequence). The J segment lost 0 bases and the V segment lost 0 bases, leaving 5 bases of the junction unmatched. This CDR3 spans 16 amino acids. The J gene is TRBJ2-1, the V gene TRBV20-1; 7 positions agree with TRBD1. The TCR sequence derives from a man between 18 and 29 years old who received the YFV17D yellow fever vaccine. The source was PBMCs, collected on the day of the yellow fever booster vaccination. The CDR3 protein is CSAREGGPSSYNEQFF. For the CDR3, the DNA is TGCAGTGCTAGAGAAGGGGGCCCGAGCTCCTACAATGAGCAGTTCTTC.